This TCR beta chain originates from a study of control samples from healthy donors and cancer patients (dated by TCRdb to between 2020 and 2021). The library was prepared using the immunoSEQ multiplex PCR assay. The immuneACCESS repertoire file appears here via TCRdb, limited to in-frame rearrangements. These files lack a portion of the clones; in checked studies, under half of the deficit traces to unresolved V genes, and the cause of the others is not known. The sample yields roughly 100,000 clones; just under 95% were counted once. Approximately 3% of the sample comes from the top ten. For this clone: Its antigen is currently not known. No much larger clone is present one base from it, and per-base qualities are unavailable.

V and J are trimmed by 7 bases and 5 bases, and the gene matches miss 8 bases of the junction. Per the germline V gene, KGHDR is the CDR1 and SFDVKD is the CDR2. Measured from the cysteine to the phenylalanine, the CDR3 is 15 residues long. Just the 45-base CDR3 DNA is kept, in frame starting at base 1. The sequence derives from a human donor in good health. The donor label of this sample is uncertain. The sequencing input was blood. Rearrangement joined TRBV24-1 to TRBJ2-1; 9 bases in between match TRBD2. The DNA reads as follows: TGTGCCACCAGCGAGGGGGTAGCGGGGGACAATGAGCAGTTCTTC. Its translation is CATSEGVAGDNEQFF.